The TCR beta chain described here comes from a study of T cell changes during pregnancy in multiple sclerosis (dated by TCRdb to about 2019). Background on the whole study: The study examined how the T cell repertoire changed over the course of pregnancy in women with multiple sclerosis.

Receptors were amplified or captured by the immunoSEQ multiplex PCR assay. The clones in this table, taken by TCRdb from immuneACCESS, are in-frame only. Not every clone is retained; where verified, under half of the shortfall comes from an unresolved V gene, and the cause of the rest is unknown. A total of more than 35,000 clones appear in this sample, roughly 89% of them only once. The top ten clonotypes cover approximately 0.61% of the sample. As encoded in the germline V gene, CDR1 is SGHRS while CDR2 is YFSETQ. The CDR3 measures 15 amino acids from cysteine to phenylalanine. This entry keeps only the CDR3 DNA: 45 bases, framed from base 1. The junction carries 15 bases between V and J, which are trimmed by 4 bases and 3 bases respectively. A single count supports this clone. Its recognized antigen is unknown. Base quality data are lacking; no much larger clone is found one base away.

The sequence derives from a female donor with multiple sclerosis, enrolled in a pregnancy study. The material sequenced was CD4+ T cells from peripheral blood mononuclear cells, taken before pregnancy. The sequence is built from TRBV5-1 and TRBJ2-3; the D gene is perhaps TRBD1, from 6 matching bases. The nucleotide sequence is given as TGCGCCAGCAGCGTGGTGGCAGGGGTGACAGATACGCAGTATTTT. It encodes CASSVVAGVTDTQYF. This CDR3, with the reference TRBV5-1 and TRBJ2-3 proteins standing in past its ends, gives the full variable domain KAGVTQTPRYLIKTRGQQVTLSCSPISGHRSVSWYQQTPGQGLQFLFEYFSETQRNKGNFPGRFSGRQFSNSRSEMNVSTLELGDSALYLCASSVVAGVTDTQYFGPGTRLTVL.